Below are 2 T cell receptor beta chains sequenced from a single sample in a study of glioma-infiltrating T cells after dendritic cell vaccination. The method was immunoSEQ multiplex PCR; TCRdb's version includes in-frame clones alone and lacks a portion of them. Here the sample spans about 25,000 clones, roughly 90% being singletons. Time point specified: after dendritic cell vaccination, including at tumor progression/relapse. Specimen: blood, collected after dendritic cell vaccination. These receptor sequences come from a human donor with glioblastoma.

This sequence joins TRBV5-5 and TRBJ1-1; TRBD1 aligns across 9 bases. Germline-derived CDR1 and CDR2 are SGHKS and YYEKEE (reference sequence). CDR3 length: 15 amino acids. V lost 7 bases and J lost 9; bases outside the gene matches: 16. CDR3 DNA: TGTGCCAGCCTGTACTCGCCGGGACAGGGAGCAAAAGCTTTCTTT. This sequence encodes CASLYSPGQGAKAFF.

The chain has TRBV27 and TRBJ2-7; 10 nucleotides line up with TRBD2. Germline CDR1 is MNHEY and CDR2 is SMNVEV (reference sequence). The trim removed 2 bases at V and 7 bases at J, leaving 8 bases unmatched. This CDR3 region has 15 residues. The CDR3 region has the DNA TGTGCCAGCAGTTTAAGCGGGGGGGCCGGGGGTGAGCAGTACTTC. Translation: CASSLSGGAGGEQYF.